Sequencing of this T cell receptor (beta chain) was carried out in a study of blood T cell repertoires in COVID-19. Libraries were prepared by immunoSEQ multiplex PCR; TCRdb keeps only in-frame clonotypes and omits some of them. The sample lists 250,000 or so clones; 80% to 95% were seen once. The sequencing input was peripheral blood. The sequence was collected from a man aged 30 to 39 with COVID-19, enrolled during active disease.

In DNA form, the CDR3 reads TGTGCCAGCAGCGGAATTTCTAGCGGTCAAGAGACCCAGTACTTC. Protein sequence: CASSGISSGQETQYF. This rearrangement joins TRBV7-9 to TRBJ2-5; 7 nucleotides match TRBD2. Germline V lookup: CDR1 SEHNR, CDR2 FQNEAQ (reference sequence). Trimming cost V 5 bases and J 2 bases; bases outside gene matches: 8. The CDR3 is 15 amino acids.